This T cell receptor beta chain was captured by sequencing in a study of OX40 agonist ivuxolimab in advanced cancers. The repertoire was sequenced with immunoSEQ multiplex PCR; TCRdb's copy has only in-frame clones and lacks some. The table includes under 100,000 clones, approximately 89% detected once. Study-wide findings and caveats: Some patients who did not respond also had low normalized T-cell clonal expansion.

A note on this clone: What it binds is unknown.

Sequenced material: CD4+ or CD8+ T cells sorted from blood, taken in a trial of the OX40 agonist ivuxolimab. The source of this sequence is an adult with an advanced solid tumor such as melanoma, head and neck, liver or kidney cancer.

The CDR3 spells CAISGAGVADTQYF. CDR3 nucleotide sequence: TGTGCCATCAGCGGAGCGGGGGTCGCAGATACGCAGTATTTT. The chain links TRBV10-3 to TRBJ2-3; TRBD2 matches 8 bases. This CDR3 is built from 14 residues. In germline, CDR1 is ENHRY, CDR2 SYGVKD. Unmatched junction bases numbered 6, after V lost 6 bases and J lost 4 bases.